The 14 T cell receptor beta chains reported below all come from one sample, sequenced in a study of persistence of HIV-infected CD4 T cells. An overlapping HIV-1 Gag peptide pool stimulated these cells at 0.95 to 1 ug/peptide/mL. Responding CD4+ T cells were sorted by upregulation of both CD40 ligand and CD69. The immunoSEQ assay was version 4, run in survey mode. Clones were read by immunoSEQ multiplex PCR, and TCRdb kept only the in-frame ones, dropping some. The profile shows tens of thousands of clones, approximately 79% of them singletons. Antigens for these TCRs are unknown. The specimen was CD4+ T cells sorted from PBMCs after 18-hour stimulation, collected from a patient who received antiretroviral therapy. The receptors come from an adult man with HIV who was CMV-seropositive.

The chain recombines TRBV18 with TRBJ2-5, with TRBD1 matching over 9 bases. Germline V gene lookup returns CDR1 KGHSH and CDR2 LQKENI. This CDR3 region has 15 residues. V was clipped by 3 bases and J by 1 base; unmatched bases: 3. CDR3 DNA: TGTGCCAGCTCACCGCGGACAGGGGTCCAAGAGACCCAGTACTTC. Its translation: CASSPRTGVQETQYF.

CDR3 nucleotide sequence: TGCAGCGTTTTGAAGTTAAGAGACAACTCCTACGAGCAGTACTTC. It codes for CSVLKLRDNSYEQYF. The chain recombines TRBV29-1 with TRBJ2-7; D is uncertain. CDR1 and CDR2 from the germline V gene are SQVTM and ANQGSEA. Trimming took off 5 bases at V and 0 bases at J, with 17 bases between the two ends. This CDR3 contains 15 residues.

This chain joins TRBV29-1 and TRBJ1-3; possible D gene TRBD1, 5 bases. CDR3 size: 13 residues. Per the germline V gene, CDR1 is SQVTM and CDR2 is ANQGSEA. Trimming cost V 2 bases and J 4 bases, with 9 bases left between them. This CDR3 is CSVELAGGNTIYF. The CDR3 region has the DNA TGCAGCGTTGAACTGGCAGGGGGAAACACCATATATTTT.

V usage is TRBV14 and J usage is TRBJ2-1; TRBD1 aligns across 10 bases. This CDR3 contains 13 residues. Unmatched junction bases numbered 7, after V lost 4 bases and J lost 13 bases. Germline loops: CDR1 SGHDN, CDR2 FVKESK. The CDR3 region is CASSRTTGGDQFF. The CDR3, as DNA: TGTGCCAGCAGCCGCACGACAGGGGGCGATCAGTTCTTC.

The chain recombines TRBV10-3 with TRBJ1-6; maybe TRBD1 (5 bases). Germline CDR1 and CDR2: ENHRY and SYGVKD. Trimming cost V 3 bases and J 10 bases, with 10 bases left between them. This CDR3 has 13 residues. The CDR3 bases are TGTGCCATCAGTGACAGGGATCCATCACCCCTCCACTTT. Protein: CAISDRDPSPLHF.

This chain uses TRBV9 with TRBJ2-2; the D call may be TRBD1 or TRBD2 (5 bases each). Germline V gene lookup returns CDR1 SGDLS and CDR2 YYNGEE. CDR3 length: 12 amino acids. Trimming cost V 3 bases and J 10 bases, with 10 bases left between them. The CDR3 loop is CASSAREPELFF. The CDR3 DNA follows: TGTGCCAGCAGCGCCAGGGAGCCGGAGCTGTTTTTT.

This chain joins TRBV19 and TRBJ1-1; D might be TRBD1 (5 bases). The CDR3 runs 11 residues. V lost 7 bases to trimming and J lost 5 bases, with 8 bases between them. Germline CDR1 and CDR2: LNHDA and SQIVND (reference sequence). Here the CDR3 DNA reads TGTGCCAGTATAAGGGGAACTGAAGCTTTCTTT. It codes for CASIRGTEAFF.

The gene calls are TRBV6-5 and TRBJ2-3, with a tentative D call TRBD2 (7 bases). V was shortened by 4 bases and J by 1 base, with 12 bases between the two germline ends. The CDR3 covers 15 residues. The V gene's germline CDR1 is MNHEY and CDR2 SVGAGI. In nucleotides, the CDR3 is TGTGCCAGCAGTTTTGAGGGGGGGGGCACAGATACGCAGTATTTT. Translated, it gives CASSFEGGGTDTQYF.

The rearrangement uses TRBV6-5 and TRBJ2-7; the D gene is possibly TRBD2 (6 bases). Trimming removed 6 bases from V and 2 bases from J, with 14 bases in between. The CDR3 runs 14 residues. CDR1 and CDR2 (germline): MNHEY, SVGAGI. The CDR3 is CASSAGLTAYEQYF. CDR3 nucleotide sequence: TGTGCCAGCAGCGCGGGACTCACGGCCTACGAGCAGTACTTC.

The chain employs TRBV11-3 and TRBJ2-2, with 7 bases lining up with TRBD1. Germline CDR1 and CDR2: SGHNT and YENEEA. Trimming removed 1 base from V and 3 bases from J; junction bases left unmatched: 8. This CDR3 comprises 17 residues. The DNA of the CDR3 is TGTGCCAGCAGCTTAGGCGACAGGGTTTATGACACCGGGGAGCTGTTTTTT. The encoded protein is CASSLGDRVYDTGELFF. Full variable domain (rest looked up from reference TRBV11-3 and TRBJ2-2): EAGVVQSPRYKIIEKKQPVAFWCNPISGHNTLYWYLQNLGQGPELLIRYENEEAVDDSQLPKDRFSAERLKGVDSTLKIQPAELGDSAVYLCASSLGDRVYDTGELFFGEGSRLTVL.

The chain joins TRBV5-8 to TRBJ1-2; the match to TRBD1 covers 11 bases. The CDR3 totals 15 residues. J was trimmed by 8 bases and V by 0 bases; bases with no gene match: 6. CDR1 and CDR2 (germline): SGHTS, YDEGEE. CDR3 amino acids: CASSLGGQGARGYTF. The CDR3 DNA is TGTGCCAGCAGCTTGGGAGGACAGGGGGCGCGGGGCTACACCTTC.

The V call is TRBV18, the J call TRBJ1-3, with D tentatively TRBD1 (5 bases). Germline V gene sequence: CDR1 KGHSH, CDR2 LQKENI. The V end was cut by 3 bases, the J end by 1 base, with 7 bases between. This CDR3 is 14 amino acids long. CDR3 sequence (DNA): TGTGCCAGCTCACCCCAGGGTTCTGGAAACACCATATATTTT. Translating it yields CASSPQGSGNTIYF.

This chain connects TRBV4-1 to TRBJ1-4; TRBD1 might be the D (5 bases). The CDR3 length is 15 residues. The V gene lost 1 base and the J gene lost 7 bases, with 13 bases spanning the gap. Per the germline V gene, CDR1 is MGHRA and CDR2 is YSYEKL. The chain's CDR3 is CASSQVQGSFEKLFF. The CDR3 DNA reads TGCGCCAGCAGCCAAGTTCAGGGATCATTTGAAAAACTGTTTTTT.

The chain has TRBV7-3 and TRBJ2-1, with TRBD1 identical over 8 bases. The CDR3 has 16 amino acids. With V trimmed by 5 bases and J by 6 bases, 12 bases remained unmatched. Germline V CDR1 and CDR2: SGHTA, FQGTGA. As DNA, the CDR3 is TGTGCCAGCAGCCCTCGGACAGGGAGGAGCAGCAATGAGCAGTTCTTC. Translating it yields CASSPRTGRSSNEQFF.